Sequencing of this T cell receptor beta chain was carried out in a study of blood T cell repertoires in COVID-19. Here immunoSEQ multiplex PCR was the method, and the copy in TCRdb shows in-frame clones only, minus some. The sample lists roughly 280,000 clones, around nine tenths occurring once. Input material: peripheral blood. The source of this sequence is a woman in her thirties with COVID-19, enrolled during active disease.

The CDR3 nucleotides read TGTGCCAGCAGCGTAGACCCGGGGGTGGAGACCCAGTACTTC. Translating gives CASSVDPGVETQYF. The J gene is TRBJ2-5, the V gene TRBV9, with D tentatively TRBD2 (6 bases). There are 14 residues in the CDR3. V was trimmed by 0 bases and J by 5 bases, leaving 11 bases between them. Germline CDR1 SGDLS, CDR2 YYNGEE.